This T cell receptor (beta chain) is drawn from a study of Graves' ophthalmopathy and Graves' hyperthyroidism. A word on this clonotype: No antigen is known for it.

Amplifying from RNA transcripts, the study obtained TCR beta CDR3 regions. After a first-round RT-PCR with HTBI primers, a second-round multiplex PCR was run. MiXCR, run by TCRdb on the multiplex PCR reads, gives a single entry per CDR3 protein. The repertoire holds about 220,000 distinct CDR3 sequences, with around a fifth as singletons. Study-level results: Detected in blood as well were most expanded thyroid clonotypes with frequency above 0.001.

Ophthalmopathy donors' eye disease showed moderate-to-severe activity, CAS of at least 3, NOSPECS of at least 4 and duration under 3 months. As the starting material, 10 ml of fresh peripheral blood yielded the PBMCs. The CDR3 has 14 amino acids. Per germline, CDR1 PRHDT and CDR2 FYEKMQ (reference sequence). What was sequenced was peripheral blood. The source is a woman between 45 and 60 years old with Graves' ophthalmopathy. The V gene is TRBV13, the J gene TRBJ1-1, with D hard to call. The CDR3 protein is CSTSVWRMNTEAFF. The CDR3 nucleotides are TGTTCGACCAGCGTTTGGCGGATGAACACTGAAGCTTTCTTT.